The 18 T cell receptor beta chains below were found in one sample sequenced in a study of spatial heterogeneity in lung cancer. Time point specified: sample taken at primary tumor resection. Unsorted samples of tumor, nontumor lung or frozen PBMC had their whole RNA sequenced. TCRdb re-called the 5' RACE reads through MiXCR, storing one row per CDR3 protein. Among about 48,000 distinct CDR3 sequences listed, roughly 5.2% were seen once. The sequencing here drew on PBMCs, taken at surgery. The receptors were gathered from a male donor with early-stage non-small cell lung cancer.

This clonotype has a count of ten or more. This chain connects TRBV5-1 to TRBJ2-3, with 9 nucleotides matching TRBD2. With 3 bases clipped from V and 6 bases from J, the junction kept 5 bases outside the gene matches. Per the germline V gene, CDR1 is SGHRS and CDR2 is YFSETQ. There are 14 residues in the CDR3. The DNA of the CDR3 is TGCGCCAGCAGCTCCGGGACTAGCCTCGATACGCAGTATTTT. This sequence encodes CASSSGTSLDTQYF.

This clonotype was counted between two and nine times. The chain has TRBV4-1 and TRBJ2-5, with 12 positions matching TRBD2. This CDR3 spans 13 amino acids. CDR1 MGHRA and CDR2 YSYEKL come from the germline V gene. V lost 9 bases and J lost 4; bases outside the gene matches: 3. CDR3 coding DNA: TGCGCCAGGGGACTAGCGGGCGCAGAGACCCAGTACTTC. The encoded protein is CARGLAGAETQYF.

The gene calls are TRBV4-1 and TRBJ2-1; 8 nucleotides align to TRBD2. With 1 base clipped from V and 4 bases from J, the junction kept 6 bases outside the gene matches. The CDR3 loop spans 16 amino acids. Germline assignment: CDR1 MGHRA and CDR2 YSYEKL. CDR3 sequence (DNA): TGCGCCAGCAGCCAAGTTAGAACTAGCGGTTACAATGAGCAGTTCTTC. The encoded protein is CASSQVRTSGYNEQFF.

This clonotype was seen repeatedly, ten times or more. This CDR3 is CASSLASVETQYF. Written as DNA, the CDR3 is TGCGCCAGCAGCTTGGCTAGCGTAGAGACCCAGTACTTC. The rearrangement joins TRBV5-1 to TRBJ2-5; maybe TRBD2 (6 bases). V shed 0 bases and J shed 4 bases, with 7 bases lying between them. The CDR3 is made up of 13 amino acids. The V gene's germline CDR1 is SGHRS and CDR2 YFSETQ.

This clonotype occurred many times. The chain joins TRBV7-2 to TRBJ1-1, with D possibly being TRBD1 (6 bases). V shed 3 bases and J shed 14 bases, with 22 bases lying between them. The CDR3 runs to 14 residues. The V gene's germline CDR1 is SGHTA and CDR2 FQGNSA. The CDR3 protein is CASSLLPDSLVRFF. As DNA, the CDR3 is TGTGCCAGCAGCTTGCTCCCGGACAGCTTGGTGCGGTTCTTT. Variable domain in full (rest from reference TRBV7-2 and TRBJ1-1): GAGVSQSPSNKVTEKGKDVELRCDPISGHTALYWYRQSLGQGLEFLIYFQGNSAPDKSGLPSDRFSAERTGGSVSTLTIQRTQQEDSAVYLCASSLLPDSLVRFFGQGTRLTVV.

In its sample, this clonotype was seen a few times. The chain has TRBV28 and TRBJ1-1; a possible D gene is TRBD1 (5 bases). Germline values: CDR1 MDHEN, CDR2 SYDVKM. Trimming pared 5 bases from V and 1 base from J, leaving 14 bases between. The CDR3 spans 15 residues. CDR3 amino acids: CASSLPQGANTEAFF. CDR3 DNA: TGTGCCAGCAGTCTCCCTCAGGGCGCGAACACTGAAGCTTTCTTT.

Ten or more counts support this clonotype. The gene calls are TRBV11-2 and TRBJ2-7, with 9 bases aligning to TRBD1. With V trimmed by 5 bases and J by 3 bases, 26 bases remained unmatched. Germline V CDR1 and CDR2: SGHAT, FQNNGV. This CDR3 contains 21 residues. Here the CDR3 reads CASSADFLTGGAAAHVYEQYF. The CDR3 DNA reads TGTGCCAGCAGCGCCGACTTCCTAACAGGGGGCGCAGCGGCCCACGTCTACGAGCAGTACTTC.

This clonotype was observed at least ten times. The V and J genes are TRBV3-1 and TRBJ2-7; TRBD2 matches at 10 bases. Losses at the gene ends were 4 bases for V and 3 bases for J; bases not matched to a gene: 3. Germline V lookup: CDR1 LGHDT, CDR2 YNNKEL (reference sequence). This CDR3 contains 14 residues. This CDR3 is CASSLGLADYEQYF. The CDR3 DNA follows: TGTGCCAGCAGCCTCGGACTAGCGGACTACGAGCAGTACTTC.

This clonotype has ten or more counts. The chain recombines TRBV20-1 with TRBJ1-5, with D possibly matching TRBD1 (6 bases). Trimming took off 5 bases at V and 0 bases at J, with 11 bases between the two ends. This CDR3 spans 14 amino acids. Germline assignment: CDR1 DFQATT and CDR2 SNEGSKA (reference sequence). The CDR3 spells CSAVTGYSNQPQHF. In nucleotides, the CDR3 is TGCAGTGCTGTGACAGGATATAGCAATCAGCCCCAGCATTTT.

This clonotype was seen many times. The CDR3 DNA follows: TGCGCCAGCAGCTTGGCCCCGGCCACCTCCTACGAGCAGTACTTC. Translating it yields CASSLAPATSYEQYF. The chain carries TRBV5-1 and TRBJ2-7; D gene ambiguous. The CDR3 consists of 15 residues. V was cut by 0 bases and J by 0 bases, with 10 bases left in between. Per germline, CDR1 SGHRS and CDR2 YFSETQ.

V usage is TRBV30 and J usage is TRBJ1-1, with D unresolved. Germline V lookup: CDR1 GTSNPN, CDR2 SVGIG (reference sequence). CDR3 length: 11 amino acids. The V end was cut by 4 bases, the J end by 5 bases, with 8 bases between. CDR3 sequence reads: CAWNYGTEAFF. CDR3 DNA sequence: TGTGCCTGGAATTATGGGACTGAAGCTTTCTTT.

The V call is TRBV7-3, the J call TRBJ2-3; 7 nucleotides match TRBD2. Germline CDR1 reads SGHTA; CDR2 reads FQGTGA. The V and J ends lost 4 bases and 2 bases, in that order; junction bases with no gene match: 3. The CDR3 totals 14 residues. CDR3 sequence (DNA): TGTGCCAGCAGCTCAGCGGGAAACACAGATACGCAGTATTTT. Its translation is CASSSAGNTDTQYF.

This clonotype was seen at least ten times. The rearrangement links TRBV20-1 to TRBJ1-4, with 10 bases matching TRBD1. The germline CDR1 and CDR2 sequences are DFQATT and SNEGSKA (reference sequence). The V and J ends lost 6 bases and 4 bases, in that order; junction bases with no gene match: 5. The CDR3 runs 14 residues. The CDR3 coding sequence is TGCAGTGCAACCGGGACAGGGGATAATGAAAAACTGTTTTTT. This encodes CSATGTGDNEKLFF.

The table lists this clonotype with a few counts. V gene TRBV7-2 combines with J gene TRBJ2-2; TRBD1 matches at 9 bases. The germline V gene has CDR1 SGHTA and CDR2 FQGNSA. The length of the CDR3 is 14 residues. The J segment lost 5 bases and the V segment lost 5 bases, leaving 3 bases of the junction unmatched. The CDR3 loop reads CASSRQGVTGELFF. CDR3 DNA sequence: TGTGCCAGCAGCAGACAGGGGGTAACCGGGGAGCTGTTTTTT.

This clonotype was seen many times. The chain recombines TRBV20-1 with TRBJ2-7; D gene unclear. V gave up 3 bases and J gave up 4 bases, with 7 bases separating them. Per the germline V gene, CDR1 is DFQATT and CDR2 is SNEGSKA (reference sequence). The CDR3 contains 11 residues. The CDR3: CSASRGYEQYF. In DNA, the CDR3 is TGCAGTGCTAGTAGAGGTTACGAGCAGTACTTC.

In this sample, this clonotype turned up many times. The chain carries TRBV19 and TRBJ2-1; TRBD2 aligns across 12 bases. The V gene's germline CDR1 is LNHDA and CDR2 SQIVND (reference sequence). The CDR3 totals 15 residues. V shed 6 bases, J shed 4 bases, and the junction held 4 bases outside the gene matches. The CDR3, as DNA: TGTGCCAGTAGCCCGACTAGCGGGAGTTACAATGAGCAGTTCTTC. Encoded protein: CASSPTSGSYNEQFF.

This clonotype has ten or more counts. This chain connects TRBV7-2 to TRBJ2-2, with TRBD2 matching over 16 bases. The CDR3 runs 17 residues. The V and J ends lost 5 bases and 5 bases, in that order; junction bases with no gene match: 5. Germline CDR1 and CDR2: SGHTA and FQGNSA. CDR3 loop: CASSGTSGRARTGELFF. The DNA of the CDR3 is TGTGCCAGCAGCGGGACTAGCGGGAGGGCCAGGACCGGGGAGCTGTTTTTT.

Comment on this clonotype: A much bigger clone sits one base away, suggesting this may be a read error. The genes are TRBV7-2 and TRBJ1-5; 7 positions agree with TRBD1. Germline values: CDR1 SGHTA, CDR2 FQGNSA. The CDR3 is 15 residues long. The CDR3 is CARSTGAYSNQPQHF. CDR3 DNA sequence: TGTGCCCGCAGCACAGGGGCCTATAGCAATCAGCCCCAGCATTTT.